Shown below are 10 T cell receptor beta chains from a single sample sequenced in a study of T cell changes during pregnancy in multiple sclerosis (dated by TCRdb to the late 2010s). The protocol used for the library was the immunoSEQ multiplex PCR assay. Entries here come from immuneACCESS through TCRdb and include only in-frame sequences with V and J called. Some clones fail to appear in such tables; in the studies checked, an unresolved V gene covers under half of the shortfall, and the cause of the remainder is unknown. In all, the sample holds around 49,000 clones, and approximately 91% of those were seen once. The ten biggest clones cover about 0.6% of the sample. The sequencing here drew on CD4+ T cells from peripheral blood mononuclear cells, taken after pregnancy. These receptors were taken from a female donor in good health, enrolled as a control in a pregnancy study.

CDR3 loop: CSVAGQGATEAFF. In DNA, the CDR3 is TGCAGCGTTGCCGGACAGGGGGCTACTGAAGCTTTCTTT. This chain joins TRBV29-1 and TRBJ1-1; 11 nucleotides line up with TRBD1. V shed 4 bases and J 5 bases; nucleotides not matched to a gene: 3. The CDR3 runs 13 residues. Germline V gene sequence: CDR1 SQVTM, CDR2 ANQGSEA.

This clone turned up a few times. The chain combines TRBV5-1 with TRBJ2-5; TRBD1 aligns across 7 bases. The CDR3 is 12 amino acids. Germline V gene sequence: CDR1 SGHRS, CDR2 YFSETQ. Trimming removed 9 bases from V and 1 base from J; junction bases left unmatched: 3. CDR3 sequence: CATRDSQETQYF. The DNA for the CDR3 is TGCGCCACTCGGGACAGCCAAGAGACCCAGTACTTC.

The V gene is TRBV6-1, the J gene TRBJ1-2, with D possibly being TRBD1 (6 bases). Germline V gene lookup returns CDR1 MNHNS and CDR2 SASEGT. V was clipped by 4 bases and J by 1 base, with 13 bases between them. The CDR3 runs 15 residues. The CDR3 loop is CASSGTAGGNYGYTF. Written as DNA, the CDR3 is TGTGCCAGCAGTGGGACAGCTGGGGGTAACTATGGCTACACCTTC.

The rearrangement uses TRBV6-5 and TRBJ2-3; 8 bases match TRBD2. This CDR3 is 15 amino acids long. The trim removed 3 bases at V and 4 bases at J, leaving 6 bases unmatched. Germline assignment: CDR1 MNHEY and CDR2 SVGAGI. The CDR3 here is CASSYSTGGADTQYF. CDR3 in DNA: TGTGCCAGCAGTTATTCGACGGGGGGGGCAGATACGCAGTATTTT.

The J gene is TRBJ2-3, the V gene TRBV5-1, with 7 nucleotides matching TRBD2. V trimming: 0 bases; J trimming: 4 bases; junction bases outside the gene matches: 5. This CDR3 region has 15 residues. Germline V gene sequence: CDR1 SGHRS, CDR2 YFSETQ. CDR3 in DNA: TGCGCCAGCAGCTTGGGTGCGGGGGTGGCAGATACGCAGTATTTT. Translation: CASSLGAGVADTQYF.

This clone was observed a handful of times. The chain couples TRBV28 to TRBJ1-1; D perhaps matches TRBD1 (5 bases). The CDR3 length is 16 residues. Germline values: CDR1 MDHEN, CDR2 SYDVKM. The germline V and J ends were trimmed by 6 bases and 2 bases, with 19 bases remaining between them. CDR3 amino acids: CASSPWQGVLNTEAFF. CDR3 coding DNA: TGTGCCAGCAGCCCCTGGCAGGGTGTTCTAAACACTGAAGCTTTCTTT. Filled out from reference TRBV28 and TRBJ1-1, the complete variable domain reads DVKVTQSSRYLVKRTGEKVFLECVQDMDHENMFWYRQDPGLGLRLIYFSYDVKMKEKGDIPEGYSVSREKKERFSLILESASTNQTSMYLCASSPWQGVLNTEAFFGQGTRLTVV.

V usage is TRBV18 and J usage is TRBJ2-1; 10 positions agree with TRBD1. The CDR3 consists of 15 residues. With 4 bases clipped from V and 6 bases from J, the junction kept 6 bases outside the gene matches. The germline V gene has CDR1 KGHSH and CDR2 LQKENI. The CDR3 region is CASSLTDRGGNEQFF. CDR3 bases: TGTGCCAGCTCACTCACGGACAGGGGGGGCAATGAGCAGTTCTTC.

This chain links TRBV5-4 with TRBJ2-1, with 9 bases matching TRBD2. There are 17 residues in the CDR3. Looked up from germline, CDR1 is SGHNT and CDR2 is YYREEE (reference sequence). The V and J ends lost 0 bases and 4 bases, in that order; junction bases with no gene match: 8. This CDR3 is CASSLAGSGGRYNEQFF. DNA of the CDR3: TGTGCCAGCAGCTTGGCGGGGAGCGGGGGGCGGTACAATGAGCAGTTCTTC.

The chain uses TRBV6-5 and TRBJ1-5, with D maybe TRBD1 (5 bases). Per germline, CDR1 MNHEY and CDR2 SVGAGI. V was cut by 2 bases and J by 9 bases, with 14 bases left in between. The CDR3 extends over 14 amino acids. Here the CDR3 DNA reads TGTGCCAGCAGTTACGGTGGGGGGAGTTGGCCCCAGCATTTT. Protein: CASSYGGGSWPQHF.

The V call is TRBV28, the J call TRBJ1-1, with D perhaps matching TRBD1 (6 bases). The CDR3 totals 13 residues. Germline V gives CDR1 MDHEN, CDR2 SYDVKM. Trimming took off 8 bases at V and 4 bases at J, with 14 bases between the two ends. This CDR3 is CASPKGGSTEAFF. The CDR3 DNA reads TGTGCCAGCCCAAAAGGGGGAAGCACTGAAGCTTTCTTT.